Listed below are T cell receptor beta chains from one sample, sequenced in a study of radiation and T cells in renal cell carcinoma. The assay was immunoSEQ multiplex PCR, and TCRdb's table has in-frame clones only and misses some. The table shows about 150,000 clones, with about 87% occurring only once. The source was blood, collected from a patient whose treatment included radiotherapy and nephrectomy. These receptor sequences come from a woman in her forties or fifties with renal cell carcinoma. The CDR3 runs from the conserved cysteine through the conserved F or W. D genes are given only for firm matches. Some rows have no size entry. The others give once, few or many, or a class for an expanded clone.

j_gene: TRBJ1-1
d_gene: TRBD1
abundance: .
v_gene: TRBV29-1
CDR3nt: TGCAGCGTTGGGGGGTGGGGACAGGGTGGTACTGAAGCTTTCTTT
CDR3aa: CSVGGWGQGGTEAFF

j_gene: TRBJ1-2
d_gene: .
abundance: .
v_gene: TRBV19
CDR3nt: TGTGCCAGTAGTATCGGGGGGGCGGCGGACTATGGCTACACCTTC
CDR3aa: CASSIGGAADYGYTF

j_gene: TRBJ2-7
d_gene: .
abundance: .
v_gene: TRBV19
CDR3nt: TGTGCCAGTAGTATGGCGCCAGGGGAAAGCTACGAGCAGTACTTC
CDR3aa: CASSMAPGESYEQYF

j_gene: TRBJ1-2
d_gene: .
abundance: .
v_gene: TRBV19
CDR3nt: TGTGCCAGTAGTATCAGGGATGAAGGCTACACCTTC
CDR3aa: CASSIRDEGYTF

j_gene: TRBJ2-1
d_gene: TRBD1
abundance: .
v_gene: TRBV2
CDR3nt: TGTGCCAGCAGGGAGACAGGGTTCACCTACAATGAGCAGTTCTTC
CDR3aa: CASRETGFTYNEQFF

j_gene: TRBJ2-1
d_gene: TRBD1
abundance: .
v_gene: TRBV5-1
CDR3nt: TGCGCCAGCTCCGCCGGGACAGGGGGGATCGGTGAGCAGTTCTTC
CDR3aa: CASSAGTGGIGEQFF

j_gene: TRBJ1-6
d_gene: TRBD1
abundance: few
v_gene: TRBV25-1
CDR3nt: TGTGCCAGCAGTCGACAGGGATTCCTCTCCCTCCACTTT
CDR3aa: CASSRQGFLSLHF

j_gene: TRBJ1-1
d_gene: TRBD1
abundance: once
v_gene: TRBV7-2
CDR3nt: TGTGCCAGCAGCTTCACCCCGGGACAGGGGGGGGTAGCTTTCTTT
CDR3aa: CASSFTPGQGGVAFF

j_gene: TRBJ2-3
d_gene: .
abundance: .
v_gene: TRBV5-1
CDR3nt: TGCGCCAGCAGCTTGGCCGGGAATAGCGGTGCAGATACGCAGTATTTT
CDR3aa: CASSLAGNSGADTQYF

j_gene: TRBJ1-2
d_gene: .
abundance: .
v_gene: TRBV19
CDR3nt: TGTGCCAGTAGTATTGAGGATTGGTATGGCTACACCTTC
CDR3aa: CASSIEDWYGYTF

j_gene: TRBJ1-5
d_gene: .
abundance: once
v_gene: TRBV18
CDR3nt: TGTGCCAGCTCACTGCAGGGTGGCCCTCGAACCCAGCATTTT
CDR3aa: CASSLQGGPRTQHF

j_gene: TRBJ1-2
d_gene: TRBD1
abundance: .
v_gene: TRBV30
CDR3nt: TGTGCCTCCGGTTGGGGAGGGGGCGACGGCTACACCTTC
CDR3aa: CASGWGGGDGYTF

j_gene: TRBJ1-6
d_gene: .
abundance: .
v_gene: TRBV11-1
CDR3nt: TGTGCCAGCAGCTTAGTGTCGGATAATTCACCCCTCCACTTT
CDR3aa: CASSLVSDNSPLHF

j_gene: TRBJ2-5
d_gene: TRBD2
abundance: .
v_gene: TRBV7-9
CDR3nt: TGTGCCAGCAGCTACGGACTAGCGGAATATGAAGAGACCCAGTACTTC
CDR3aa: CASSYGLAEYEETQYF

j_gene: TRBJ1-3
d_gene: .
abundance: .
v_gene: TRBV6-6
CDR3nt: TGTGCCAGCAGTTACTCCGGGACGGGAAACACCATATATTTT
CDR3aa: CASSYSGTGNTIYF

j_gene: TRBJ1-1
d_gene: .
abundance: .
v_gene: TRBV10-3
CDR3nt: TGTGCCATCAGTGAACAGCTTGAAGCTTTCTTT
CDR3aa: CAISEQLEAFF

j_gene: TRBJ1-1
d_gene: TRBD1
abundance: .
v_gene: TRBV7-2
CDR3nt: TGTGCCAGCAGCTCCTCCAGGGGGACTGAAGCTTTCTTT
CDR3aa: CASSSSRGTEAFF

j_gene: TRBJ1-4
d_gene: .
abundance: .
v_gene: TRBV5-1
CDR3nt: TGCGCCAGCAGCCCTGAGGGCCTCCCTAATGAAAAACTGTTTTTT
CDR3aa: CASSPEGLPNEKLFF

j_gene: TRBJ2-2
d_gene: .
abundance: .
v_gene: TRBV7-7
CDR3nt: TGTGCTAGCAGCTTAGTCACCGGGGAGCTGTTTTTT
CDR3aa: CASSLVTGELFF

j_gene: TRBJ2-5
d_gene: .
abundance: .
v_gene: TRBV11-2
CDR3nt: TGTGCCAGCAGCCACGATAAGACCCAGTACTTC
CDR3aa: CASSHDKTQYF

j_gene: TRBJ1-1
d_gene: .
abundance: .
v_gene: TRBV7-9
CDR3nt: TGTGCCAGCAGCCACACCACTTACACTGAAGCTTTCTTT
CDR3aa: CASSHTTYTEAFF

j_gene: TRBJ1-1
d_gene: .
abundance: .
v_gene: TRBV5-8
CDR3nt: TGTGCCAGCAGCTTGGGGGGTAACACTGAAGCTTTCTTT
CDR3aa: CASSLGGNTEAFF

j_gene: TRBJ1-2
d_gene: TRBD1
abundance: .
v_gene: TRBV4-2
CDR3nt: TGTGCCAGCAGCCAAGATTCAGGGGGCTCCTATGGCTACACCTTC
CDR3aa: CASSQDSGGSYGYTF

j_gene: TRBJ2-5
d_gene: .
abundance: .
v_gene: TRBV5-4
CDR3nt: TGTGCCAGCAGTTCACTTACGGGGACCCAGTACTTC
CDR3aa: CASSSLTGTQYF

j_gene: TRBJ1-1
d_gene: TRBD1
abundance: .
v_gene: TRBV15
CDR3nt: TGTGCCACCAGCAACAGACAGGGTTACTCCAAGTGGGCTTTCTTT
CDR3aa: CATSNRQGYSKWAFF

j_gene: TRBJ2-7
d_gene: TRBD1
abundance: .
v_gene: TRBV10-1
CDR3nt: TGCGCCAGCTCCCCCCGACAGGGAATTAGCGAGCAGTACTTC
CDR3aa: CASSPRQGISEQYF

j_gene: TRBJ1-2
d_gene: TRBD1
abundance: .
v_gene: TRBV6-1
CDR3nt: TGTGCCAGCAGTGAAGCGGGGGACAGGGTTGGGGACTTT
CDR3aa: CASSEAGDRVGDF

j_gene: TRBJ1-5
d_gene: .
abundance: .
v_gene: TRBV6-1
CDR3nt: TGTGCCAGCAGGCCGGGGGCCAACAATCAGCCCCAGCATTTT
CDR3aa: CASRPGANNQPQHF

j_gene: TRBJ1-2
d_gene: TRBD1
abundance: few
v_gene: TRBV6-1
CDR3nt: TGTGCCAGCAGTCTTCAGACAGGGACCTATGGCTACACCTTC
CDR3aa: CASSLQTGTYGYTF

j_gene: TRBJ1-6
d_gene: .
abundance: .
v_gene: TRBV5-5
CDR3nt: TGTGCCAGCAGCTTGGATCTTAATTCACCCCTCCACTTT
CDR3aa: CASSLDLNSPLHF

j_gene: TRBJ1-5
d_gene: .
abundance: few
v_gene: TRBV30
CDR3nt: TGTGCCTGGAGTGATGGCCTTAGCAATCAGCCCCAGCATTTT
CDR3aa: CAWSDGLSNQPQHF

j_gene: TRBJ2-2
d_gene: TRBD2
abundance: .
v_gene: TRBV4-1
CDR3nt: TGCGCCAGCAGCCAAGGCGGCGGGGGTAACACCGGGGAGCTGTTTTTT
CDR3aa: CASSQGGGGNTGELFF

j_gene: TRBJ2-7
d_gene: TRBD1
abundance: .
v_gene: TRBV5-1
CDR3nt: TGCGCCAGCAGCTTGACGAGGGACAGGGGATTGGACGAGCAGTACTTC
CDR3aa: CASSLTRDRGLDEQYF

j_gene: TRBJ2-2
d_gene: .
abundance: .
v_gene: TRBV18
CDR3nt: TGTGCCAGCTCACCTTCACGGTATGGGCCAGAACAAACCGGGGAGCTGTTTTTT
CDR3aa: CASSPSRYGPEQTGELFF

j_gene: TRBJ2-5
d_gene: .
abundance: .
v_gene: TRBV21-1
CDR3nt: TGTGCCAGTGTACCCCCGGGACATCAAGAGACCCAGTACTTC
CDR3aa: CASVPPGHQETQYF

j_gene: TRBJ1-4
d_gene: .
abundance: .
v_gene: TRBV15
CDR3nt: TGTGCCACCAGGGCTGGTGGTAGTAGGGAAAAACTGTTTTTT
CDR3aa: CATRAGGSREKLFF

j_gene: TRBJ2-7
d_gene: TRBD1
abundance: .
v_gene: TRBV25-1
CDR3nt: TGTGCCAGCAGGACACCTCGGGACAGGGGATACGAGCAGTACTTC
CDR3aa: CASRTPRDRGYEQYF

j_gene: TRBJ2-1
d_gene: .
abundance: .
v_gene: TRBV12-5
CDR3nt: TGTGCTAGTGGTTTGGTGGGCACCGGTAGTGGCAATGAGCAGTTCTTC
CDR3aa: CASGLVGTGSGNEQFF

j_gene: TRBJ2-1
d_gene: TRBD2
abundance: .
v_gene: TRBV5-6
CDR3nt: TGTGCCAGCAACCAAGCGGGAGGCAATGAGCAGTTCTTC
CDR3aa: CASNQAGGNEQFF

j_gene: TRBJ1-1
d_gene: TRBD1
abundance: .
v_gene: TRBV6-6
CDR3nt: TGTGCCAGCAGTCCTCGGACAGGGATGAACACTGAAGCTTTCTTT
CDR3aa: CASSPRTGMNTEAFF